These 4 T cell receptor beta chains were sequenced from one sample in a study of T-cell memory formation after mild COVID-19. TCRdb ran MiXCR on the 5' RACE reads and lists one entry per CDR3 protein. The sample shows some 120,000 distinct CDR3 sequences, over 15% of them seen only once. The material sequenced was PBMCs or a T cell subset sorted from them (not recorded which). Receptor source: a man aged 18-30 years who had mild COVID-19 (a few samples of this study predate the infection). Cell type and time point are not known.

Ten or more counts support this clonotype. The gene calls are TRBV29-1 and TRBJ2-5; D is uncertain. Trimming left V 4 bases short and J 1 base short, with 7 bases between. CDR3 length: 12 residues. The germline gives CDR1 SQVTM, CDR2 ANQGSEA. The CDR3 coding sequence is TGCAGCGTTGTGCCAGGCCAAGAGACCCAGTACTTC. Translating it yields CSVVPGQETQYF.

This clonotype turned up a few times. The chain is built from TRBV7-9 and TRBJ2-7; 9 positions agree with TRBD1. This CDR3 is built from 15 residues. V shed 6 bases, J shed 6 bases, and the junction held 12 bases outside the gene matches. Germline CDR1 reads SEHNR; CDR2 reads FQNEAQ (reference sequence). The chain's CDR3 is CASREFGTGWSEQYF. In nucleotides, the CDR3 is TGTGCCAGCAGGGAGTTTGGGACAGGGTGGTCCGAGCAGTACTTC.

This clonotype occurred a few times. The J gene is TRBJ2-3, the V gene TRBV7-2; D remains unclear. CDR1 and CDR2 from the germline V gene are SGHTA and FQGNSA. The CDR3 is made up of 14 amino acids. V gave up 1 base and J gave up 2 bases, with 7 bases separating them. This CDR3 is CASSLGAATDTQYF. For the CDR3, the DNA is TGTGCCAGCAGCTTAGGTGCAGCCACAGATACGCAGTATTTT.

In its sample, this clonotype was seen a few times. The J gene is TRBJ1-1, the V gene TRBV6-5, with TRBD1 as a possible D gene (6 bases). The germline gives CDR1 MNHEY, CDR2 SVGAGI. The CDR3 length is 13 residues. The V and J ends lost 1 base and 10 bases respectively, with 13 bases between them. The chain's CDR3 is CASSYYRRGSAFF. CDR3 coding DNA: TGTGCCAGCAGTTACTATCGCAGGGGTTCAGCTTTCTTT.